The clone carrying this TCR beta chain has only a few counts. Its target is not known. This entry belongs to a study of T-cell reconstitution after alpha-beta-depleted transplantation in children. Points from the study as a whole: Two months or so post-transplant, alpha-beta T cells reportedly derived from several hundred expanded graft clones. One year after transplant, T-cell counts and diversity came mostly from newly produced T cells.

J was trimmed by 7 bases and V by 3 bases; bases with no gene match: 8. The germline CDR1 and CDR2 sequences are SGHRS and YFSETQ. The CDR3 spans 15 residues. It was with unique molecular identifiers that the TCRbeta library was prepared. MiXCR was run by TCRdb on the PCR reads, yielding one entry per CDR3 protein. The sample contains about 600,000 distinct CDR3 sequences, about 23% of which appear only once. The sequenced sample was PBMCs, mostly from graft donor cells, obtained 360 days after TCRalphabeta/CD19-depleted stem cell transplant. The J gene is TRBJ2-1, the V gene TRBV5-1; 9 bases are a match to TRBD1. This receptor was obtained from a boy younger than two who had a stem cell transplant for acute myeloid leukemia, so the T cells may come from the graft donor. The CDR3: CASSSAGTGRNEQFF. The CDR3 DNA reads as TGCGCCAGCAGCTCAGCCGGGACAGGGAGGAATGAGCAGTTCTTC.